This T cell receptor beta chain was profiled in a study of siplizumab effects on memory and regulatory T cells. Broader study findings: In roughly 75-96% of proliferating CD4+ or CD8+ clones, a naive or memory phenotype could not be assigned. The drug siplizumab significantly decreased the alloreactive sequences that could be traced to unstimulated CD4+ memory cells.

Concerning this clone: What it binds is not known.

Per sample, 85,000 to 100,000 TCR templates underwent assay. Only in-frame clones appear in the TCRdb table, and some are missing; sequencing was by immunoSEQ multiplex PCR. This sample yields approximately 94,000 clones, of which 94% are seen a single time; 1% to 1.5% belongs to the top ten. Germline CDR1 MGHRA, CDR2 YSYEKL. V dropped 4 bases and J dropped 2; count of bases not matched to a gene: 6. This CDR3 is 16 amino acids long. This sequence was found in a human donor in good health. What was sequenced was non-Treg CD4+ T cells sorted from blood. The chain has TRBV4-1 and TRBJ2-3, with TRBD2 matching 10 bases. CDR3 sequence reads: CASSPSLAGATDTQYF. The CDR3, as DNA: TGCGCCAGCAGCCCGTCTCTAGCGGGGGCCACAGATACGCAGTATTTT.